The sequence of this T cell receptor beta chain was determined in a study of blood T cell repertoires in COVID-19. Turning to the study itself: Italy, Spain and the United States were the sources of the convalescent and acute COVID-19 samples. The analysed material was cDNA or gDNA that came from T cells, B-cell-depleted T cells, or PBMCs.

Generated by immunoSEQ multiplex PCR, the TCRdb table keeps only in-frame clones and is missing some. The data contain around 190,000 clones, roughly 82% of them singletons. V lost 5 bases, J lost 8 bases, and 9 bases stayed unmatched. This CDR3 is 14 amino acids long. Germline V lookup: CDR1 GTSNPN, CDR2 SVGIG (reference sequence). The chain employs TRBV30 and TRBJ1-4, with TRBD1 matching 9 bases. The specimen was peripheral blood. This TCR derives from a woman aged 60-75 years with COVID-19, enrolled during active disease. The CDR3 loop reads CAWEAGTGNEKLFF. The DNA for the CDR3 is TGTGCCTGGGAGGCCGGGACAGGGAACGAAAAACTGTTTTTT.